The TCR beta chain under discussion was sequenced for a study of technical replicates of blood from a few donors (dated by TCRdb to about 2017). The germline V end is reduced by 6 bases and the J end by 9 bases; junction bases left unmatched: 8. The CDR3 numbers 13 residues from cysteine through phenylalanine. Only the CDR3 DNA is retained, 39 bases long and in frame from the first base. As encoded in the germline V gene, CDR1 is SGHDN while CDR2 is FVKESK. As to this clone: The antigen it binds to is not known. No base quality information exists; no much larger clone differs at one position.

Library preparation was by the immunoSEQ multiplex PCR assay. This is the immuneACCESS table as TCRdb keeps it, with only in-frame sequences that have V and J called. A part of the clones is gone; compared with another copy, unresolved V genes explain less than half, and the rest is unexplained. The sample table contains about 59,000 clones; only one count was recorded for just under 95% of them. The top ten constitute around 4.2% of the sample. The sequencing sample was made of PBMCs. Recombination connected TRBV14 to TRBJ2-1; 7 bases in between match TRBD2. The clonotype originates from a human donor in good health. Some clones in this sample may be carry-over from other donors' samples. In nucleotide form, the sequence is TGTGCCAGCAGAGACGGACTAGTTGGTGAGCAGTTCTTC. Its product reads: CASRDGLVGEQFF.